The subject of this entry is one TCR beta chain. Its antigen is unknown. No clone much larger than this one lies a single base away; base qualities are absent. Ends trimmed: V by 3 bases, J by 6 bases; bases unmatched to a gene: 5. Looking up the germline V gene yields CDR1 SGHTA and CDR2 FQGTGA. The CDR3 runs 15 residues from the cysteine to the phenylalanine. Just CDR3 DNA is preserved here, 45 bases in frame from base 1. The library was prepared using the immunoSEQ multiplex PCR assay. Entries here come from immuneACCESS through TCRdb and include only in-frame sequences with V and J called. Some clones fail to appear in such tables; in the studies checked, an unresolved V gene covers under half of the shortfall, and the cause of the remainder is unknown. Present in this sample are 80,000 to 100,000 clones, roughly 95% of which were seen just once. Less than 0.45% of the sample lies in the top ten.

This sample is part of a study of technical replicates of blood from a handful of donors (dated by TCRdb to about 2017). This clonotype was obtained from a human donor in good health. Source material: T cells isolated from PBMCs. The sequence joins TRBV7-3 to TRBJ2-3; 11 central nucleotides agree with TRBD2. The nucleotide sequence reads TGTGCCAGCAGCTTTGATAGCGGGAGGGGGGATACGCAGTATTTT. Translated, it gives CASSFDSGRGDTQYF.